The 26 T cell receptor beta chains below all came from one sample that was sequenced in a study of identifying expanded T cells in peripheral blood. Repertoires were generated with immunoSEQ multiplex PCR, while TCRdb's copy carries only in-frame clones and drops some. The table has around 60,000 clones, over 75% seen once. The sequenced material came from blood. Source of these receptors: a person between 18 and 75 years old in good health.

A remark on this clone: An end of the junction differs from the germline gene, which may be a read error. The V call is TRBV2, the J call TRBJ2-7, with 9 bases lining up with TRBD1. This CDR3 comprises 13 residues. Germline assignment: CDR1 SNHLY and CDR2 FYNNEI. The DNA for the CDR3 is TGTGCCAGCAGCGAAGGACAGGGGTTCGAGCAGTACTTC. Translating it yields CASSEGQGFEQYF.

V and J are TRBV7-9 and TRBJ1-2; D is undetermined. In germline, CDR1 is SEHNR, CDR2 FQNEAQ (reference sequence). There are 13 residues in the CDR3. V dropped 5 bases and J dropped 1 base, with 8 bases sitting between them. CDR3 protein: CASSPSDNYGYTF. The DNA of the CDR3 is TGTGCCAGCAGCCCCTCGGATAACTATGGCTACACCTTC.

The sample holds one count of this clone. The chain combines TRBV4-1 with TRBJ1-3, with TRBD1 as a possible D gene (6 bases). Per germline, CDR1 MGHRA and CDR2 YSYEKL. The CDR3 contains 16 residues. The ends were cut back, 0 bases at V and 0 bases at J, with 9 bases in the middle. The CDR3 loop is CASSQERGSSGNTIYF. CDR3 nucleotides: TGCGCCAGCAGCCAAGAAAGGGGGAGCTCTGGAAACACCATATATTTT.

The chain is built from TRBV7-2 and TRBJ2-2; 9 bases map to TRBD1. Germline CDR1 reads SGHTA; CDR2 reads FQGNSA. The trim removed 5 bases at V and 7 bases at J, leaving 8 bases unmatched. The CDR3 is 15 residues long. The CDR3 protein is CASSLRTGVGGELFF. The CDR3 DNA is TGTGCCAGCAGCCTCCGGACAGGGGTAGGCGGGGAGCTGTTTTTT. The complete variable domain, with remaining parts taken from reference TRBV7-2 and TRBJ2-2, reads GAGVSQSPSNKVTEKGKDVELRCDPISGHTALYWYRQSLGQGLEFLIYFQGNSAPDKSGLPSDRFSAERTGGSVSTLTIQRTQQEDSAVYLCASSLRTGVGGELFFGEGSRLTVL.

V usage is TRBV30 and J usage is TRBJ1-1; TRBD1 matches 9 bases. The junction had 8 bases not matched to a gene; V was cut back by 3 bases and J by 6 bases. The CDR3 spans 14 residues. The germline CDR1 and CDR2 sequences are GTSNPN and SVGIG (reference sequence). The CDR3 region is CAWSRGQGNSEAFF. In DNA form, the CDR3 reads TGTGCCTGGAGCCGCGGACAGGGGAATTCTGAAGCTTTCTTT.

The chain combines TRBV28 with TRBJ1-1; 7 bases are shared with TRBD1. This CDR3 has 14 amino acids. Looked up from germline, CDR1 is MDHEN and CDR2 is SYDVKM. Germline trimming cut 6 bases from V and 3 bases from J; bases unmatched to any gene: 7. The CDR3 protein is CASRPTGFDTEAFF. In DNA, the CDR3 is TGTGCCAGCAGACCGACAGGGTTTGACACTGAAGCTTTCTTT.

The chain combines TRBV19 with TRBJ1-1; TRBD1 is a possible D gene (6 bases). The CDR3 length is 13 residues. CDR1 is LNHDA and CDR2 is SQIVND in the germline V gene (reference sequence). V lost 5 bases and J 5 bases, leaving 12 bases between the germline ends. The chain's CDR3 is CASSPQGRTEAFF. The CDR3 coding sequence is TGTGCCAGTAGTCCACAGGGAAGGACTGAAGCTTTCTTT.

The rearrangement joins TRBV7-3 to TRBJ1-2; 9 bases match TRBD1. The CDR3 is 13 residues long. Trimming removed 5 bases from V and 6 bases from J; junction bases left unmatched: 4. The V gene's germline CDR1 is SGHTA and CDR2 FQGTGA. For the CDR3, the DNA is TGTGCCAGCAGCCCAGGGACAGGGCATGGCTACACCTTC. It is translated as CASSPGTGHGYTF.

The rearrangement uses TRBV29-1 and TRBJ1-2, with 9 bases that match TRBD1. Unmatched junction bases numbered 4, after V lost 6 bases and J lost 5 bases. Per germline, CDR1 SQVTM and CDR2 ANQGSEA. The CDR3 contains 12 residues. In DNA, the CDR3 is TGCAGCGTCTCCGGACAGGGGTATGGCTACACCTTC. It encodes CSVSGQGYGYTF.

The genes are TRBV4-2 and TRBJ2-5; D call uncertain. Trimming cost V 4 bases and J 5 bases, with 5 bases left between them. CDR1 and CDR2 from the germline V gene are LGHNA and YNFKEQ. This CDR3 spans 11 amino acids. The CDR3 loop reads CASSRRETQYF. The CDR3 DNA reads TGTGCCAGCAGCCGGCGGGAGACCCAGTACTTC.

This clone has at least ten counts. The chain couples TRBV7-2 to TRBJ2-7; no definite D call. V lost 1 base to trimming and J lost 4 bases, with 8 bases between them. The CDR3 runs to 13 residues. Germline V gene lookup returns CDR1 SGHTA and CDR2 FQGNSA. For the CDR3, the DNA is TGTGCCAGCAGCTTAGTCGCTGAGTACGAGCAGTACTTC. This gives the protein CASSLVAEYEQYF.

Details on this clone: Other DNA sequences within the sample encode an identical CDR3. V is TRBV5-6 and J is TRBJ1-5, with D hard to call. The CDR3 contains 12 residues. The germline V and J ends were trimmed by 3 bases and 3 bases, with 4 bases remaining between them. The germline gives CDR1 SGHDT, CDR2 YYEEEE. CDR3 protein: CASSYYNQPQHF. CDR3 DNA sequence: TGTGCCAGCAGCTACTACAATCAGCCCCAGCATTTT.

The chain has TRBV6-5 and TRBJ1-4; D is undetermined. V shed 6 bases and J shed 8 bases, with 19 bases lying between them. This CDR3 comprises 15 residues. Germline values: CDR1 MNHEY, CDR2 SVGAGI. CDR3 residues: CASSWEFGQDEKLFF. Here the CDR3 DNA reads TGTGCCAGCAGCTGGGAGTTCGGGCAAGACGAAAAACTGTTTTTT.

The chain uses TRBV6-1 and TRBJ2-6; D perhaps matches TRBD1 (6 bases). CDR3 length: 16 residues. V was pared by 2 bases and J by 0 bases, with 8 bases between. CDR1 is MNHNS and CDR2 is SASEGT in the germline V gene. The CDR3 sequence: CASSELGGSGANVLTF. The DNA for the CDR3 is TGTGCCAGCAGTGAATTAGGGGGCTCTGGGGCCAACGTCCTGACTTTC.

This clone came up many times. The chain employs TRBV7-8 and TRBJ1-2; 10 nucleotides align to TRBD1. The length of the CDR3 is 13 residues. V shed 1 base, J shed 14 bases, and the junction held 7 bases outside the gene matches. Looked up from germline, CDR1 is SGHVS and CDR2 is FQNEAQ. CDR3 nucleotide sequence: TGTGCCAGCAGCTTAGAGGGACAGGGGAGTGATACCTTC. As protein: CASSLEGQGSDTF.

This clone was observed a single time. The CDR3 here is CASSLAVQGPGELFF. Here the CDR3 DNA reads TGTGCCAGCAGCTTAGCGGTACAGGGTCCCGGGGAGCTGTTTTTT. This chain uses TRBV7-8 with TRBJ2-2; a possible D gene is TRBD1 (6 bases). This CDR3 region has 15 residues. Germline values: CDR1 SGHVS, CDR2 FQNEAQ. Trimming took 0 bases from V and 6 from J, leaving 11 bases between them.

This sequence joins TRBV6-1 and TRBJ1-2; D remains ambiguous. The CDR3 has 11 amino acids. The germline V gene has CDR1 MNHNS and CDR2 SASEGT. V was pared by 4 bases and J by 3 bases, with 3 bases between. CDR3 region: CASSAYYGYTF. The DNA of the CDR3 is TGTGCCAGCAGTGCGTACTATGGCTACACCTTC.

The gene calls are TRBV13 and TRBJ1-1, with no clear D. The germline CDR1 and CDR2 sequences are PRHDT and FYEKMQ (reference sequence). The CDR3 runs 17 residues. V lost 0 bases, J lost 1 base, and 15 bases lay in between. The CDR3 coding sequence is TGTGCCAGCAGCTTAGGGAAGGACGGAGGGCAGAACACTGAAGCTTTCTTT. This sequence encodes CASSLGKDGGQNTEAFF.

This chain joins TRBV19 and TRBJ1-2; possible D gene TRBD1, 5 bases. CDR1 is LNHDA and CDR2 is SQIVND in the germline V gene (reference sequence). V was trimmed by 1 base and J by 7 bases, leaving 16 bases between them. The CDR3 is made up of 15 amino acids. The CDR3 nucleotides are TGTGCCAGTAGTATAGGGACATCATCATTCGGTGGCTACACCTTC. This encodes CASSIGTSSFGGYTF.

The rearrangement joins TRBV6-1 to TRBJ2-1, with a possible D match to TRBD1 (6 bases). The CDR3 sequence is 14 residues long. Trimming shortened V by 0 bases and J by 6 bases, and 9 bases separated the two germline ends. CDR1 is MNHNS and CDR2 is SASEGT in the germline V gene. For the CDR3, the DNA is TGTGCCAGCAGTGAAGCGCCACAGGGCAATGAGCAGTTCTTC. The encoded protein is CASSEAPQGNEQFF.

The chain recombines TRBV6-1 with TRBJ1-6; TRBD1 aligns across 7 bases. The V and J ends lost 7 bases and 15 bases, in that order; junction bases with no gene match: 15. CDR3 length equals 14 residues. Per the germline V gene, CDR1 is MNHNS and CDR2 is SASEGT. The CDR3 reads CASNRGNRGEDLHF. CDR3 DNA: TGTGCCAGCAACCGGGGTAACAGGGGAGAAGACCTCCACTTT.

This clone was seen only once. The chain couples TRBV5-4 to TRBJ2-5; TRBD2 aligns across 8 bases. Germline values: CDR1 SGHNT, CDR2 YYREEE (reference sequence). CDR3 size: 15 residues. V lost 1 base and J lost 1; bases outside the gene matches: 3. CDR3 residues: CASSLTRGGQETQYF. DNA of the CDR3: TGTGCCAGCAGCTTGACTCGGGGGGGCCAAGAGACCCAGTACTTC.

The chain couples TRBV6-5 to TRBJ1-5, with 7 positions matching TRBD1. Germline CDR1 reads MNHEY; CDR2 reads SVGAGI. The CDR3 is 15 residues long. The J segment lost 2 bases and the V segment lost 8 bases, leaving 9 bases of the junction unmatched. CDR3 protein: CASRSTGLGNQPQHF. In DNA, the CDR3 is TGTGCCAGCCGGTCGACAGGGTTAGGCAATCAGCCCCAGCATTTT.

The V gene is TRBV5-8, the J gene TRBJ2-2, with no clear D. CDR3 length: 15 residues. Germline assignment: CDR1 SGHTS and CDR2 YDEGEE. V was shortened by 0 bases and J by 1 base, with 7 bases between the two germline ends. DNA of the CDR3: TGTGCCAGCAGCTTGGTCCCGGAGAACACCGGGGAGCTGTTTTTT. Amino acids: CASSLVPENTGELFF. Together with reference TRBV5-8 and TRBJ2-2, the CDR3 gives the full variable domain: EAGVTQSPTHLIKTRGQQATLRCSPISGHTSVYWYQQALGLGLQFLLWYDEGEERNRGNFPPRFSGRQFPNYSSELNVNALELEDSALYLCASSLVPENTGELFFGEGSRLTVL.

V and J are TRBV9 and TRBJ2-1; TRBD2 aligns across 14 bases. This CDR3 is built from 20 residues. Trimming at V came to 4 bases and at J to 4 bases, leaving 16 bases not matched to a gene. Germline V gene sequence: CDR1 SGDLS, CDR2 YYNGEE. The CDR3 protein is CASSQSGLAGDGPRYNEQFF. CDR3 nucleotides: TGTGCCAGCAGCCAATCGGGACTAGCGGGGGACGGGCCTCGATACAATGAGCAGTTCTTC.

The V and J genes are TRBV4-1 and TRBJ1-1, with a weak D call TRBD1 (5 bases). The CDR3 spans 15 residues. Germline assignment: CDR1 MGHRA and CDR2 YSYEKL. Trimming cost V 3 bases and J 5 bases, with 16 bases left between them. The CDR3 bases are TGCGCCAGCAGCCACGCCGGGGCCGCGTCAACTGAAGCTTTCTTT. Translation: CASSHAGAASTEAFF.